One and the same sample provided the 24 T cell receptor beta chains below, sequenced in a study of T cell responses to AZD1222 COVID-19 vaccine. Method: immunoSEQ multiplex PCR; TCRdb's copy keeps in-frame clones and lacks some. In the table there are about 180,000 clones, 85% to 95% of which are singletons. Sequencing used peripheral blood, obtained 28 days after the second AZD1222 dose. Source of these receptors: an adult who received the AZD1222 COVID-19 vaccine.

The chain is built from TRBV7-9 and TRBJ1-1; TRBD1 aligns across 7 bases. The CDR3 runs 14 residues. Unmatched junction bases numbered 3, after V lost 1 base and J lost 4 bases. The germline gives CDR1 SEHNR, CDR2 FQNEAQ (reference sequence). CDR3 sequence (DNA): TGTGCCAGCAGCTTAGGAGGGGGCGGCACTGAAGCTTTCTTT. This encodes CASSLGGGGTEAFF.

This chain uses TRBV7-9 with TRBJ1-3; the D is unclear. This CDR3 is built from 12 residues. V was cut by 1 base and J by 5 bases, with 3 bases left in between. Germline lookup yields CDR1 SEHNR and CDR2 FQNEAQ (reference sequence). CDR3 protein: CASSLVRNTIYF. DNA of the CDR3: TGTGCCAGCAGCTTAGTCCGAAACACCATATATTTT.

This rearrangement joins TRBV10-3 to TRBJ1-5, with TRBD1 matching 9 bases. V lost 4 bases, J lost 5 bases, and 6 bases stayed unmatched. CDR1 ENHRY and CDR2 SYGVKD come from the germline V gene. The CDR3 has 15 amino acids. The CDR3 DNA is TGTGCCATCAGTGGGGGGACAGGGACGGATCAGCCCCAGCATTTT. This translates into CAISGGTGTDQPQHF.

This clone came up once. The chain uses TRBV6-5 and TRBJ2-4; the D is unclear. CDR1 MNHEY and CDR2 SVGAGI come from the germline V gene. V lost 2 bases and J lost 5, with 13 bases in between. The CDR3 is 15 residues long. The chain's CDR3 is CASSYGRREENIQYF. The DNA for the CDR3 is TGTGCCAGCAGTTACGGTCGAAGGGAAGAAAACATTCAGTACTTC.

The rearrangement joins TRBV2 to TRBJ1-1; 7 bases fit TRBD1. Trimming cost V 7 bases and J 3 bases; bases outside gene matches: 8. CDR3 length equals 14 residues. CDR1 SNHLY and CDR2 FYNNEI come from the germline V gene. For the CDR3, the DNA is TGTGCCAGCATATTGACAGGGCTCGACACTGAAGCTTTCTTT. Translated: CASILTGLDTEAFF.

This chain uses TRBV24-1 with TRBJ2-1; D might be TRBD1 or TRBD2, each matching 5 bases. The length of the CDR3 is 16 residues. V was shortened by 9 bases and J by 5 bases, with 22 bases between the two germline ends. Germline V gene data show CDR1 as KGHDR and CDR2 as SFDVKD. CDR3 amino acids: CATSTPGPVDNNEQFF. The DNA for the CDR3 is TGTGCCACCTCCACACCGGGACCAGTAGATAACAATGAGCAGTTCTTC.

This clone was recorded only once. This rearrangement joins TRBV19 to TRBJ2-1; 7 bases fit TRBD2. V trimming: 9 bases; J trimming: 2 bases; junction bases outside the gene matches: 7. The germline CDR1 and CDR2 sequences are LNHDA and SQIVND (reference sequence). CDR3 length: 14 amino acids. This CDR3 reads CASTRGSPYNEQFF. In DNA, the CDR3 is TGTGCCAGCACGCGGGGGAGCCCCTACAATGAGCAGTTCTTC.

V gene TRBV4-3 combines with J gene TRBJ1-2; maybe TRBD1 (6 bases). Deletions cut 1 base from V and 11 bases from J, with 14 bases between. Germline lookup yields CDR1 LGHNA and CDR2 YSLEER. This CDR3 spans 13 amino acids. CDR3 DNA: TGCGCCAGCAGCCAAGGATGGGACACTAGGTACACCTTC. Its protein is CASSQGWDTRYTF.

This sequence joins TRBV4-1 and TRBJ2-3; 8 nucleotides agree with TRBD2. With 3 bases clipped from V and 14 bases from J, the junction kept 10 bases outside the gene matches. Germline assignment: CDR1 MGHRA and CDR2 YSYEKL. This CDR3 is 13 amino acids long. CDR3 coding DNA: TGCGCCAGCAGCCAGTTAATCAGCGGGGGCAGGTATTTT. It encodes CASSQLISGGRYF.

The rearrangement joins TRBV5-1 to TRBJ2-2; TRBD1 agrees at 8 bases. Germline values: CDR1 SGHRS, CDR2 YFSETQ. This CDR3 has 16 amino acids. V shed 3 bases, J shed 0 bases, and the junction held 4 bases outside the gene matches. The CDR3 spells CASSYNRGANTGELFF. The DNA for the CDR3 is TGCGCCAGCAGCTATAACAGGGGGGCGAACACCGGGGAGCTGTTTTTT. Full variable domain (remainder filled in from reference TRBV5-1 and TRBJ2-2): KAGVTQTPRYLIKTRGQQVTLSCSPISGHRSVSWYQQTPGQGLQFLFEYFSETQRNKGNFPGRFSGRQFSNSRSEMNVSTLELGDSALYLCASSYNRGANTGELFFGEGSRLTVL.

The CDR3 coding sequence is TGTGCCAGCATAAAGGATTTGGGTTCCCTCTACGAGCAGTACTTC. Protein sequence: CASIKDLGSLYEQYF. The V gene is TRBV2, the J gene TRBJ2-7, with D unresolved. Germline loops: CDR1 SNHLY, CDR2 FYNNEI. This CDR3 comprises 15 residues. The ends were cut back, 7 bases at V and 3 bases at J, with 19 bases in the middle.

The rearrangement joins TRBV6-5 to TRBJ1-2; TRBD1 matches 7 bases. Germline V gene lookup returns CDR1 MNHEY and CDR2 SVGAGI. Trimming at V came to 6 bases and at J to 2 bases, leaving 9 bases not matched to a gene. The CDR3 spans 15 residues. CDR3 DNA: TGTGCCAGCAGGTCGGGATTGGGACAGAACTATGGCTACACCTTC. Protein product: CASRSGLGQNYGYTF.

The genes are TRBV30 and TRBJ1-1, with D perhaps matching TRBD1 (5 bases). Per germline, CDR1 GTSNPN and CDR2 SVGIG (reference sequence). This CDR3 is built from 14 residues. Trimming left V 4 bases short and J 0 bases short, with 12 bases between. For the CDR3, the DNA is TGTGCCTGGACAATACCGGGACTGAACACTGAAGCTTTCTTT. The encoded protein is CAWTIPGLNTEAFF.

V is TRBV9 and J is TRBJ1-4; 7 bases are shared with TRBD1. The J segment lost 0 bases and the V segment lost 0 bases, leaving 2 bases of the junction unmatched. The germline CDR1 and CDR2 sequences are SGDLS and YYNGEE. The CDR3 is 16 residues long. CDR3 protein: CASSVGTGATNEKLFF. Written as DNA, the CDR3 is TGTGCCAGCAGCGTAGGGACAGGTGCAACTAATGAAAAACTGTTTTTT.

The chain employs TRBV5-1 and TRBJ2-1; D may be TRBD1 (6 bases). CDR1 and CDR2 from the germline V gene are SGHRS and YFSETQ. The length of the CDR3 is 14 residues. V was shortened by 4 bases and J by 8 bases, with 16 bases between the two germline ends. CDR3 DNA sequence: TGCGCCAGCAGCCAAGGCAGGGGCTGGGATGAGCAGTTCTTC. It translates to CASSQGRGWDEQFF.

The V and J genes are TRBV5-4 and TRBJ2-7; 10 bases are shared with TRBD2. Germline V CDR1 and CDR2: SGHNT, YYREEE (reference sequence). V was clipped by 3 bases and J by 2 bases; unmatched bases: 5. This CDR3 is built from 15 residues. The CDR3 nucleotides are TGTGCCAGCAGCTCCTCTAGCGGGAGCGCCTACGAGCAGTACTTC. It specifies CASSSSSGSAYEQYF.

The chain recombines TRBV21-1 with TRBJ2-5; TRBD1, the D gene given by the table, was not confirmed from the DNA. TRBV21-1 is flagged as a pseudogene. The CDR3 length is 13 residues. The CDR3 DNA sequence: TGTGCCAGCAGCAACAGGGGGCAAGAGACCCAGTACTTC. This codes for CASSNRGQETQYF.

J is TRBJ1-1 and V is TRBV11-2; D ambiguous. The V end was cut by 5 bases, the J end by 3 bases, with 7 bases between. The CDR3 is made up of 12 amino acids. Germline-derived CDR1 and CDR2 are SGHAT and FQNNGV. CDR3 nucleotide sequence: TGTGCCAGCAGCCCATGGGACACTGAAGCTTTCTTT. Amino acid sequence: CASSPWDTEAFF. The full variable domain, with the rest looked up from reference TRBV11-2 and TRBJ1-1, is EAGVAQSPRYKIIEKRQSVAFWCNPISGHATLYWYQQILGQGPKLLIQFQNNGVVDDSQLPKDRFSAERLKGVDSTLKIQPAKLEDSAVYLCASSPWDTEAFFGQGTRLTVV.

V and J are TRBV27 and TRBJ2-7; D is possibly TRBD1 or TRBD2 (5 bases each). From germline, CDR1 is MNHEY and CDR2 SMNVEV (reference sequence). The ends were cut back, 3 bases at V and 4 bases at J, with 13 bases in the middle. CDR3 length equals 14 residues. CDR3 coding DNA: TGTGCCAGCAGTTTCCAAGGGACGATTTACGAGCAGTACTTC. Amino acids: CASSFQGTIYEQYF.

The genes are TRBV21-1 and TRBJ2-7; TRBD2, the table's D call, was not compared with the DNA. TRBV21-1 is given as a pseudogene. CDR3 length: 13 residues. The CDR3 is CASPTGGSYEQYF. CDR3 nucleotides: TGTGCCAGCCCCACGGGGGGCTCCTACGAGCAGTACTTC.

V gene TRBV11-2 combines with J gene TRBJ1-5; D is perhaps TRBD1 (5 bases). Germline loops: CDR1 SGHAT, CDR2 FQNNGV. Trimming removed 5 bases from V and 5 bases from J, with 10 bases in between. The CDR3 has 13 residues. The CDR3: CASSQGVHQPQHF. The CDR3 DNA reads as TGTGCCAGCAGCCAGGGAGTGCATCAGCCCCAGCATTTT.

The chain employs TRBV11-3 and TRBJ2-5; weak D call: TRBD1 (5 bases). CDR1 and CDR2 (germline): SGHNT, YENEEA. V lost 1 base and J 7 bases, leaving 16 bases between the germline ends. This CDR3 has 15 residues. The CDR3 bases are TGTGCCAGCAGCTTAGGCGACAGTCGATTCGCGACCCAGTACTTC. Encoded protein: CASSLGDSRFATQYF.

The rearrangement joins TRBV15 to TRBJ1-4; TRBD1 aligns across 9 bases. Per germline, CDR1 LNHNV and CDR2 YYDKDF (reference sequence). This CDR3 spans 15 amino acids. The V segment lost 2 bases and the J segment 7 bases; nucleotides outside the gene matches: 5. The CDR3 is CATSRKQGASEKLFF. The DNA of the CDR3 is TGTGCCACCAGCAGAAAACAGGGGGCGAGTGAAAAACTGTTTTTT.

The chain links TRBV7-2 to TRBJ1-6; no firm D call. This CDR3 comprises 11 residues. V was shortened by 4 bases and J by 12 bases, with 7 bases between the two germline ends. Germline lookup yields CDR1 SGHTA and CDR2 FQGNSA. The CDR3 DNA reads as TGTGCCAGCAGCTCATGGGGACCCCTCCACTTT. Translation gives CASSSWGPLHF.